What follows are 2 T cell receptor beta chains derived from one specimen sequenced in a study of PD-1 blockade in classical Hodgkin lymphoma. Data came from immunoSEQ multiplex PCR; TCRdb stores just in-frame clones and leaves some out. The sample includes some 95,000 clones, 75% to 95% of them seen just once. Time point described: cycle 4 day 1 (C4D1), after more than five weeks of nivolumab. Brentuximab vedotin exposure varied, and every patient relapsed after autologous stem cell transplantation. The specimen was peripheral blood mononuclear cells (PBMCs), collected before the fourth cycle of nivolumab. Every receptor here comes from a human donor with classical Hodgkin lymphoma.

This chain uses TRBV5-6 with TRBJ1-4; no definite D call. V gave up 4 bases and J gave up 8 bases, with 12 bases separating them. CDR1 SGHDT and CDR2 YYEEEE come from the germline V gene. The CDR3 loop spans 13 amino acids. The CDR3 DNA reads TGTGCCAGCAGCCCGGTGACCGAGGAAAAACTGTTTTTT. This encodes CASSPVTEEKLFF.

This clone was seen more than once but under ten times. The chain links TRBV30 to TRBJ1-6, with D perhaps TRBD1 (5 bases). Germline lookup yields CDR1 GTSNPN and CDR2 SVGIG (reference sequence). The V gene lost 2 bases and the J gene lost 7 bases, with 9 bases spanning the gap. The CDR3 consists of 13 residues. The CDR3 coding sequence is TGTGCCTGGAGTAGGGGCCCCAATTCACCCCTCCACTTT. Protein product: CAWSRGPNSPLHF.